Below, one T cell receptor (beta chain) is given with its context. What it recognizes is unknown. The sample is drawn from a study of response to subunit inactivated influenza vaccine. TCRdb passed the RT-PCR reads through MiXCR, listing each CDR3 protein once. This sample has 550,000 to 800,000 distinct CDR3 sequences, with approximately 13% found just once. Study-wide points: The authors proposed limited new T cell recruitment per seasonal influenza vaccination.

This receptor was taken from a man in his forties or fifties who received an inactivated influenza vaccine. The sample consisted of PBMCs from blood, taken 14 days before vaccination.

CDR3 sequence (DNA): TGCGCCAGCAGCCGGGGCGCCGGGGCCAACGTCCTGACTTTC. It is translated as CASSRGAGANVLTF. The gene calls are TRBV5-1 and TRBJ2-6; D may match TRBD1 or TRBD2 (5 bases each). Germline lookup yields CDR1 SGHRS and CDR2 YFSETQ. CDR3 size: 14 residues. Trimming left V 4 bases short and J 4 bases short, with 9 bases between.